This TCR beta chain derives from a study of blood T cell repertoires in COVID-19. As for the study in general: Material from acute and convalescent COVID-19 was sourced from the United States, Italy and Spain. Sample material is recorded as cDNA or gDNA derived from T cells, B-cell-depleted T cells, or PBMCs.

This clone was observed once. The CDR3 totals 15 residues. Per the germline V gene, CDR1 is MNHEY and CDR2 is SVGAGI. Trimming removed 5 bases from V and 5 bases from J, with 18 bases in between. In the authors' methods: Amplification of reference gene primers provided the estimated nucleated cell counts. Sequenced by immunoSEQ multiplex PCR; TCRdb stores in-frame clones only, minus some. For V, J and clone size, that table is used; D and trimming come from the DNA. This table holds about 90,000 clones, approximately 81% found once. The sequence was collected from a man older than 75 with active or convalescent COVID-19. The rearrangement uses TRBV6-5 and TRBJ2-5; tentatively, D is TRBD1 (6 bases). The specimen sequenced was peripheral blood. Written as DNA, the CDR3 is TGTGCCAGCAGTCGGACGGGACGCACAGGGGAGACCCAGTACTTC. It translates to CASSRTGRTGETQYF.